The T cell receptor (beta chain) described here comes from a study of shared clonotypes between healthy human individuals (dated by TCRdb to 2020 to 2022). Background on the whole study: Two women and a few men aged 18 to 49 years were included in the cohort. For each donor, CD4 naive and CD4 memory were each given three plates, CD8 naive was given two plates, and CD8 memory was given one plate. Blood TCR repertoires of a handful of healthy adults were deeply sequenced to estimate repertoire size and the extent of clonotype sharing between individuals. Libraries were prepared and TCR repertoires were sequenced by different laboratories using diverse techniques, in order to increase sequencing depth and limit assay-specific biases. Each donor's leukapheresis produced roughly between about 0.8 and 10 billion PBMCs. Findings and caveats that apply to the study as a whole: When a handful of donors were compared, the shared fraction of clonotypes was around 4.6% for naive CD4, roughly 3.3% for naive CD8, more than 2% for memory CD4, and 0.3% to 0.5% for memory CD8. Naive subsets generally had larger estimated clonotype richness than memory subsets did. Because the study included only a small number of donors, the genetic and exposure-history diversity represented was limited. Pairwise subsampling indicated that sequencing depth was expected to affect the degree of clonotype sharing among donors. Sampling was restricted to blood, and TCR repertoires in tissues likely differ from the TCR repertoires found in blood. Compared with non-shared clonotypes, the clonotypes found in all four sorted-subset donors had higher generation probabilities. Rarefaction of sorted-subset datasets indicated incomplete sequencing despite the large sequencing depth.

V and J are truncated by 3 bases and 1 base respectively, leaving an intervening sequence of 12 bases. Via the germline V gene, CDR1 is SGHTS and CDR2 YDEGEE. CDR3 length: 15 amino acids, cysteine to phenylalanine. The CDR3 DNA has 45 bases and is translated from base 1. For the CD8 naive samples, CD45RO-negative cells were positively selected for CCR7, yielding a CD45RA+CCR7+ population from which TemRA cells were excluded. Healthy HIV-negative adults with no recently reported acute infections or vaccinations were included as donors. Every donor was a Caucasian adult residing in Nashville, Tennessee, USA. Blood was obtained by leukapheresis, after which PBMCs were separated by Ficoll-Histopaque density gradient centrifugation and cryopreserved in liquid nitrogen vapor phase. Analytical flow cytometry was used to check the purity and quantity of every magnetically sorted T cell population. From each sorted fraction, genomic DNA was isolated and quantified by UV absorbance on a Nanodrop 2000c.

TCR CDR3 regions were amplified from genomic DNA by multiplex PCR using the deep immunoSEQ assay. Extracted genomic DNA from each cell subset was distributed evenly across all wells of several immunoSEQ 96-well plates, and each plate was treated as a replicate. Each replicate PCR for sorted subsets received around 200 ng genomic DNA, equal to tens of thousands of T cell genomes. Purified libraries were quantified with a Qubit 3.0 fluorometer, sized on a Bioanalyzer 2100, and re-quantified with the KAPA Library Quantification kit. Every immunoSEQ 96-well plate was sequenced on a dedicated single-read 150-cycle Illumina NextSeq 550 flow cell. The source study handled its data this way. Because only junctional sequences without quality scores were contained in the immunoSEQ output, filtering matching that applied to full-length reads could not be performed. To assign V/J genes and CDR3, sequences were annotated using PyIR, a Python wrapper for IgBLAST v1.9, with IMGT germline references. Any read was removed if the V/J assignment was weak (E-value above 1e-6), the CDR3 was missing, or the read contained stop codons, out-of-frame junctions, or ambiguous translated residues. V3J clonotypes were defined as sequences sharing an identical inferred V gene, J gene, and CDR3 amino acid sequence. The percentage overlap between two repertoires was calculated by dividing the number of shared unique clonotypes by the size of the smaller repertoire. RTK rarefaction, the Chao1 estimator, and Recon v2.1 estimates of unobserved clonotypes were used to assess repertoire richness. Generation probabilities for all TCRbeta clonotypes obtained by the gDNA method from a handful of donors were computed using OLGA. Imported from immuneACCESS, the table was reduced by TCRdb to in-frame sequences with V and J called. These copies leave out some clones; in studies compared against another copy, an unresolved V gene accounts for under half, and the cause of the remainder is not known. V and J calls and clone size are as listed in that table; D and trimming were resolved from the DNA. Present in this sample are around 1.9 million clones, about 93% of which were seen just once. The top ten clonotypes cover more than 1.5% of the sample.

Notes on this clone: Its cognate antigen has yet to be identified. Per-base quality was not reported, and no clone a single base away is much larger than it.

The receptor was derived from a young man in good health. Some clones in this sample may be carry-over from other donors' samples. The specimen was naive CD8+ T cells from PBMCs. Explained via the paper, the cell subset or site label denotes: CD45RA+CCR7+. The sequence links TRBV5-8 to TRBJ2-3; the D element might be TRBD1 or TRBD2, as each aligns at 5 bases. The DNA is as follows: TGTGCCAGCAGCTGGGACCTTCTTGGCACAGATACGCAGTATTTT. It translates to CASSWDLLGTDTQYF.